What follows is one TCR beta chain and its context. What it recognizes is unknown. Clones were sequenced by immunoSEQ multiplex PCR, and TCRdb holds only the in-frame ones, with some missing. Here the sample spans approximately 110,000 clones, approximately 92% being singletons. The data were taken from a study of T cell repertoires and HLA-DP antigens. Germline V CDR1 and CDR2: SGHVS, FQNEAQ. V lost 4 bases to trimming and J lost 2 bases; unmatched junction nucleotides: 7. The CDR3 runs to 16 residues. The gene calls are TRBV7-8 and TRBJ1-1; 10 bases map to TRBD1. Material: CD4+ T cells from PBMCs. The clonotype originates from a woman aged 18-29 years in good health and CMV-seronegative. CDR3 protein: CASSSRDRGSNTEAFF. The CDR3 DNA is TGTGCCAGCAGCTCCCGGGACAGGGGTTCTAACACTGAAGCTTTCTTT.